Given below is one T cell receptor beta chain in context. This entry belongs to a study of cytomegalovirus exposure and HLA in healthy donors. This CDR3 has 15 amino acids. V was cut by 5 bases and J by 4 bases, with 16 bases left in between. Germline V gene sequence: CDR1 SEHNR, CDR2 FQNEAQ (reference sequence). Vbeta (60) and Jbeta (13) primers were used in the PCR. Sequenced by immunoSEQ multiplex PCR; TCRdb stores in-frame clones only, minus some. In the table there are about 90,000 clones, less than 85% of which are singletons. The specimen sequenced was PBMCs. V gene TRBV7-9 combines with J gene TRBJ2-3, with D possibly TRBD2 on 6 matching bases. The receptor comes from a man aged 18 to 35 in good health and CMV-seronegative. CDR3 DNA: TGTGCCAGCAGCATGACTAGTTTACGGGCAGATACGCAGTATTTT. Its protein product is CASSMTSLRADTQYF.